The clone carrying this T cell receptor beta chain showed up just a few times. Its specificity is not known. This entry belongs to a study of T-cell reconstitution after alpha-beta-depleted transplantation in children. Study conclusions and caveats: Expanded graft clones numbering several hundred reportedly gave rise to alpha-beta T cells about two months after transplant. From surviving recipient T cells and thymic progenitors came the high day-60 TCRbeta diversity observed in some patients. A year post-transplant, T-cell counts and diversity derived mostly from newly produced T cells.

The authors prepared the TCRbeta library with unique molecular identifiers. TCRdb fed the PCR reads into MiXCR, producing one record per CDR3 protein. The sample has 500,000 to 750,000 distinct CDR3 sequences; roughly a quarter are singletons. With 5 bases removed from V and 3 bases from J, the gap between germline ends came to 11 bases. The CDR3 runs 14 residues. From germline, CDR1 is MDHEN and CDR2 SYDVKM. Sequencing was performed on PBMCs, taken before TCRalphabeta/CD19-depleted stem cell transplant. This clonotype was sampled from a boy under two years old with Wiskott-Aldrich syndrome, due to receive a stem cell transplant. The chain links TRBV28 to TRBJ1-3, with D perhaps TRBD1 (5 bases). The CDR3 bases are TGTGCCAGCAGTCCCGGGACGGATGGAAACACCATATATTTT. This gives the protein CASSPGTDGNTIYF.